These 25 T cell receptor beta chains came from one sample sequenced in a study of siplizumab effects on memory and regulatory T cells (dated by TCRdb to between 2019 and 2020). Libraries were prepared through the immunoSEQ multiplex PCR assay. TCRdb retrieved this table from immuneACCESS and kept in-frame rearrangements only. Not all clones are present; in checked studies, unresolved V genes account for under half, and no reason is known for the remainder. This sample gives about 100,000 clones in total; roughly nine tenths of them show up just once. The ten biggest clones cover about 0.7% of the sample. The sample comprised Tregs sorted from blood. These receptors were taken from a human donor in good health.

This clone was picked up one time. The genes are TRBV5-4 and TRBJ2-2, with 15 bases matching TRBD2. The ends lost 4 bases at V and 6 bases at J; junction bases unmatched: 1. The CDR3 has 15 amino acids. Germline lookup yields CDR1 SGHNT and CDR2 YYREEE (reference sequence). CDR3 loop: CASSGLAGGPGELFF. The CDR3 DNA reads TGTGCCAGCAGCGGACTAGCGGGAGGGCCCGGGGAGCTGTTTTTT.

This clone appeared once. The chain employs TRBV5-1 and TRBJ1-1; D gene uncertain. Deletions cut 0 bases from V and 1 base from J, with 16 bases between. This CDR3 spans 17 amino acids. Germline CDR1 SGHRS, CDR2 YFSETQ. The CDR3 nucleotides are TGCGCCAGCAGCTTGGCCAGGATAAGTAGGTCGAACACTGAAGCTTTCTTT. Translated: CASSLARISRSNTEAFF.

This chain links TRBV19 with TRBJ2-1; D unresolved. V lost 4 bases and J lost 3, with 19 bases in between. This CDR3 has 17 amino acids. Germline values: CDR1 LNHDA, CDR2 SQIVND (reference sequence). CDR3 protein: CASSTRSALGVYNEQFF. CDR3 nucleotides: TGTGCCAGTAGTACTCGCTCGGCCCTTGGGGTCTACAATGAGCAGTTCTTC.

The chain carries TRBV11-2 and TRBJ2-1; no clear D gene. The CDR3 has 15 residues. Germline values: CDR1 SGHAT, CDR2 FQNNGV. The V and J ends lost 2 bases and 12 bases respectively, with 20 bases between them. CDR3 protein: CASSLSRTPFSTQFF. The CDR3 region has the DNA TGTGCCAGCAGCTTAAGCAGGACCCCCTTTTCGACGCAGTTCTTC.

The chain couples TRBV25-1 to TRBJ1-1, with no clear D. Germline V gives CDR1 MGHDK, CDR2 SYGVNS. Trimming removed 3 bases at V and 0 bases at J, with 8 bases between. The CDR3 has 14 residues. In nucleotides, the CDR3 is TGTGCCAGCAGTGACCTGACCCTGAACACTGAAGCTTTCTTT. Its protein is CASSDLTLNTEAFF.

The CDR3 loop reads CASSLGQTYGYTF. As DNA, the CDR3 is TGCGCCAGCAGCTTGGGGCAGACCTATGGCTACACCTTC. The chain couples TRBV5-1 to TRBJ1-2; D gene unclear. This CDR3 comprises 13 residues. Trimming shortened V by 0 bases and J by 4 bases, and 7 bases separated the two germline ends. Germline lookup yields CDR1 SGHRS and CDR2 YFSETQ.

The chain uses TRBV7-2 and TRBJ1-3; no reliable D call. Germline CDR1 and CDR2: SGHTA and FQGNSA. The CDR3 spans 17 residues. The V and J ends lost 2 bases and 0 bases respectively, with 14 bases between them. The CDR3 region is CASSLFWSLGSGNTIYF. CDR3 in DNA: TGTGCCAGCAGCTTATTCTGGAGTTTGGGCTCTGGAAACACCATATATTTT.

The genes are TRBV2 and TRBJ1-2; D might be TRBD1 (5 bases). The CDR3 runs 14 residues. Germline CDR1 reads SNHLY; CDR2 reads FYNNEI. V lost 8 bases and J 4 bases, leaving 17 bases between the germline ends. CDR3 protein: CASVNWGDGYGYTF. CDR3 sequence (DNA): TGTGCCAGCGTTAACTGGGGCGACGGCTATGGCTACACCTTC. The entire variable domain, with the rest obtained from reference TRBV2 and TRBJ1-2, is as follows: EPEVTQTPSHQVTQMGQEVILRCVPISNHLYFYWYRQILGQKVEFLVSFYNNEISEKSEIFDDQFSVERPDGSNFTLKIRSTKLEDSAMYFCASVNWGDGYGYTFGSGTRLTVV.

This sequence joins TRBV18 and TRBJ2-4; D might be TRBD1 or TRBD2, each matching 5 bases. V was cut by 1 base and J by 6 bases, with 10 bases left in between. This CDR3 is 14 amino acids long. Per germline, CDR1 KGHSH and CDR2 LQKENI. CDR3 coding DNA: TGTGCCAGCTCACCACAGGGGAGTGGAAACATTCAGTACTTC. This encodes CASSPQGSGNIQYF.

The count of this clone is one. The V and J genes are TRBV18 and TRBJ2-3; D ambiguous. The V and J ends lost 5 bases and 3 bases respectively, with 3 bases between them. The CDR3 loop spans 11 amino acids. CDR1 KGHSH and CDR2 LQKENI come from the germline V gene. The CDR3 spells CASSATDTQYF. In DNA form, the CDR3 reads TGTGCCAGCTCAGCAACAGATACGCAGTATTTT.

This chain uses TRBV2 with TRBJ1-6; D unresolved. Germline assignment: CDR1 SNHLY and CDR2 FYNNEI. Trimming pared 0 bases from V and 9 bases from J, leaving 9 bases between. The CDR3 runs to 14 residues. CDR3 DNA sequence: TGTGCCAGCAGTGAAGCGCTTCTCGGTTCACCCCTCCACTTT. Translating it yields CASSEALLGSPLHF.

This chain links TRBV5-1 with TRBJ1-2; TRBD1 is a possible D gene (6 bases). CDR3 size: 14 residues. V lost 1 base to trimming and J lost 8 bases, with 15 bases between them. Germline V CDR1 and CDR2: SGHRS, YFSETQ. The CDR3 region is CASSLSSDGGGYTF. CDR3 nucleotide sequence: TGCGCCAGCAGCTTGTCGTCTGATGGGGGCGGCTACACCTTC.

V gene TRBV11-2 combines with J gene TRBJ1-1; D gene ambiguous. This CDR3 has 13 residues. Trimming shortened V by 0 bases and J by 7 bases, and 9 bases separated the two germline ends. CDR1 SGHAT and CDR2 FQNNGV come from the germline V gene. CDR3: CASSLERTFEAFF. CDR3 bases: TGTGCCAGCAGCTTAGAGAGGACGTTTGAAGCTTTCTTT.

The chain recombines TRBV9 with TRBJ2-3; D possibly corresponds to TRBD1 (7 bases). V shed 0 bases and J shed 4 bases, with 15 bases lying between them. The germline CDR1 and CDR2 sequences are SGDLS and YYNGEE. This CDR3 contains 16 residues. CDR3 protein: CASSVGRRGLADTQYF. Here the CDR3 DNA reads TGTGCCAGCAGCGTAGGGAGGAGGGGGCTTGCAGATACGCAGTATTTT. The complete variable domain, with remaining parts taken from reference TRBV9 and TRBJ2-3, reads DSGVTQTPKHLITATGQRVTLRCSPRSGDLSVYWYQQSLDQGLQFLIQYYNGEERAKGNILERFSAQQFPDLHSELNLSSLELGDSALYFCASSVGRRGLADTQYFGPGTRLTVL.

This chain links TRBV18 with TRBJ1-2; 8 positions agree with TRBD1. Germline lookup yields CDR1 KGHSH and CDR2 LQKENI. V shed 2 bases and J 4 bases; nucleotides not matched to a gene: 15. This CDR3 has 18 residues. The CDR3 here is CASSPISLTGAEFYGYTF. The CDR3 DNA reads as TGTGCCAGCTCACCAATCTCTCTGACAGGGGCCGAATTCTATGGCTACACCTTC.

DNA of the CDR3: TGTGCCAGCTCAACGACAATTCGCTCCTACAATGAGCAGTTCTTC. It codes for CASSTTIRSYNEQFF. J is TRBJ2-1 and V is TRBV18; D gene unclear. CDR3 length: 15 amino acids. The germline gives CDR1 KGHSH, CDR2 LQKENI. The V gene lost 5 bases and the J gene lost 0 bases, with 11 bases spanning the gap.

The genes are TRBV27 and TRBJ1-1; D is uncertain. CDR1 and CDR2 (germline): MNHEY, SMNVEV (reference sequence). V shed 5 bases and J shed 7 bases, with 11 bases lying between them. CDR3 length equals 12 residues. As DNA, the CDR3 is TGTGCCAGCAGTCTAAACCCGGGTGAAGCTTTCTTT. It translates to CASSLNPGEAFF.

The chain is built from TRBV14 and TRBJ2-7; D call uncertain. CDR3 length: 17 amino acids. CDR1 is SGHDN and CDR2 is FVKESK in the germline V gene. The germline V and J ends were trimmed by 4 bases and 2 bases, with 21 bases remaining between them. The DNA for the CDR3 is TGTGCCAGCAGCCGCTGGTTCTATGGGAAGGCGGCCTACGAGCAGTACTTC. Its translation is CASSRWFYGKAAYEQYF.

This chain joins TRBV10-1 and TRBJ2-2; tentatively, D is TRBD1 (5 bases). This CDR3 has 20 residues. Germline-derived CDR1 and CDR2 are WNHNN and SYGVQD (reference sequence). Trimming shortened V by 0 bases and J by 1 base, and 21 bases separated the two germline ends. In DNA, the CDR3 is TGCGCCAGCAGTGAGTCAGGGATTTTACGCCAGGGATTGAACACCGGGGAGCTGTTTTTT. This translates into CASSESGILRQGLNTGELFF.

The chain employs TRBV5-1 and TRBJ1-2, with D hard to call. Germline V gene sequence: CDR1 SGHRS, CDR2 YFSETQ. With 0 bases removed from V and 4 bases from J, the gap between germline ends came to 7 bases. The CDR3 totals 13 residues. The CDR3 here is CASSLDDFYGYTF. CDR3 DNA sequence: TGCGCCAGCAGCTTGGATGACTTCTATGGCTACACCTTC.

The genes are TRBV12-5 and TRBJ2-4; either TRBD1 or TRBD2 may fit D (5 bases each). Germline V CDR1 and CDR2: LGHNT, FRNRAP. Trimming removed 0 bases at V and 0 bases at J, with 24 bases between. This CDR3 spans 21 amino acids. The CDR3 sequence is CASGLVRPGTESPLAKNIQYF. In DNA form, the CDR3 reads TGTGCTAGTGGTTTGGTCCGGCCCGGGACGGAAAGCCCACTAGCCAAAAACATTCAGTACTTC.

The chain links TRBV19 to TRBJ2-7; D possibly corresponds to TRBD1 (5 bases). V lost 3 bases, J lost 6 bases, and 15 bases lay in between. Per germline, CDR1 LNHDA and CDR2 SQIVND (reference sequence). This CDR3 comprises 14 residues. For the CDR3, the DNA is TGTGCCAGTAGTATGTGGTGGGGCGTTGTCGAGCAGTACTTC. This gives the protein CASSMWWGVVEQYF.

The rearrangement uses TRBV19 and TRBJ2-7; maybe TRBD2 (7 bases). The CDR3 totals 15 residues. Germline V gene sequence: CDR1 LNHDA, CDR2 SQIVND (reference sequence). Trimming stripped 5 bases from V and 5 bases from J, with 19 bases between. DNA for the CDR3: TGTGCCAGTAGTGGGGCGGGGGCAGGGGAGGACGAGCAGTACTTC. It translates to CASSGAGAGEDEQYF.

CDR3 in DNA: TGTGCCAGCAGCCCCCGGGCGGGAGGGCGGCGTGAGCAGTTCTTC. Translated: CASSPRAGGRREQFF. The chain employs TRBV9 and TRBJ2-1; 9 bases map to TRBD2. The CDR3 is 15 residues long. Per germline, CDR1 SGDLS and CDR2 YYNGEE. V shed 4 bases and J 9 bases; nucleotides not matched to a gene: 11.

The V call is TRBV2, the J call TRBJ2-7; no definite D call. CDR1 SNHLY and CDR2 FYNNEI come from the germline V gene. The V and J ends lost 6 bases and 0 bases respectively, with 6 bases between them. The CDR3 is 12 residues long. The CDR3 region is CASRPNSYEQYF. DNA of the CDR3: TGTGCCAGCAGACCAAACTCCTACGAGCAGTACTTC.